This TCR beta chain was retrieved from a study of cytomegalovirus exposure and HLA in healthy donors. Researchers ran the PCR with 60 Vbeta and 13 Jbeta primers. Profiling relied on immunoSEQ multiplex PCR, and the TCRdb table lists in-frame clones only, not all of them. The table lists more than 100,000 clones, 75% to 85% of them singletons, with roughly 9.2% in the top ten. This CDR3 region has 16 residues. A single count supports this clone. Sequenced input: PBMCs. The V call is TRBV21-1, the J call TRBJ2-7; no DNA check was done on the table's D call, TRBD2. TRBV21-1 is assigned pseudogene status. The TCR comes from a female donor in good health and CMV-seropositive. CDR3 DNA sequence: TGTGCCAGCAGCAAAGGCGGTAGCGGGGCTTCCTACGAGCAGTACTTC. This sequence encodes CASSKGGSGASYEQYF.